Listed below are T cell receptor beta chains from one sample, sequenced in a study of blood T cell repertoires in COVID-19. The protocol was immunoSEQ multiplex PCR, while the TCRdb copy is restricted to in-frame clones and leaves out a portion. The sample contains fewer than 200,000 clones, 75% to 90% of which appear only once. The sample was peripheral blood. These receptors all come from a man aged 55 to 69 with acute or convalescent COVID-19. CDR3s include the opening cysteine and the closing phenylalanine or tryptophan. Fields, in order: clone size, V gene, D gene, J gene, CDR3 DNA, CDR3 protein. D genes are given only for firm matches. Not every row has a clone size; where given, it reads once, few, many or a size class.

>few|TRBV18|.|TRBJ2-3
TGTGCCAGCTCACCAGACTCAGGGGAGGATACGCAGTATTTT
CASSPDSGEDTQYF
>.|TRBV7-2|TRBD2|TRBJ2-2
TGTGCCAGCAGCTTAGTGGGGCGGGGGACCGGGGAGCTGTTTTTT
CASSLVGRGTGELFF
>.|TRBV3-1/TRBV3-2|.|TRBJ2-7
TGTGCCAGCAGCCAAGATCAGGGATGGAAAGAGCAGTACTTC
CASSQDQGWKEQYF
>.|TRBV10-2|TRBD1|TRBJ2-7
TGCGCCACCGGGACAGCCTACGAGCAGTACTTC
CATGTAYEQYF
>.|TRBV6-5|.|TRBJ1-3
TGTGCCAGCAGTTACTCGTTTCCGAGCTCTGGAAACACCATATATTTT
CASSYSFPSSGNTIYF
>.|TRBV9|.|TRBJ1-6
TGTGCCAGCAGCCGCGACAGGATGAATTCACCCCTCCACTTT
CASSRDRMNSPLHF
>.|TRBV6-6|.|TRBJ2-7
TGTGCCAGCAGTTGGGACTTCTACGAGCAGTACTTC
CASSWDFYEQYF
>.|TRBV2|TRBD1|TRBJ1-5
TGTGCCAGCAGTGGGACAGGGGGCCCATATAGCAATCAGCCCCAGCATTTT
CASSGTGGPYSNQPQHF
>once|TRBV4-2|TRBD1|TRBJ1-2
TGTGCCAGCAGCCGCGGACAGGGGGCTGGCTACACCTTC
CASSRGQGAGYTF
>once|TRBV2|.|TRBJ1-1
TGTGCCAGCACATTGGCCTCGCATGGCGAAGCTTTCTTT
CASTLASHGEAFF
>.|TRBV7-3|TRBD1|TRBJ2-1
TGTGCCAGCAGCTCCGGGACAGGGGTAGTATTCAATGAGCAGTTCTTC
CASSSGTGVVFNEQFF
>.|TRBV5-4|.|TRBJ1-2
TGTGCCAGCAGCGAAGTTGGAGCCAACTATGGCTACACCTTC
CASSEVGANYGYTF
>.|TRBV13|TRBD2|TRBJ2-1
TGTGCCAGCAGCAGTAGCGGGGGGCCTAATGAGCAGTTCTTC
CASSSSGGPNEQFF
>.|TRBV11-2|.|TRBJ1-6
TGTGCCAGCAGTCTGGGGGGGAGGGGATTCTATAATTCACCCCTCCACTTT
CASSLGGRGFYNSPLHF
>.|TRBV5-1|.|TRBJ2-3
TGCGCCAGCAGCTTCCAGGGAGGAGATACGCAGTATTTT
CASSFQGGDTQYF
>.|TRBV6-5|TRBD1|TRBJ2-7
TGTGCCAGCAGTTACTCTAAGGACAGGGGACTCTACGAGCAGTACTTC
CASSYSKDRGLYEQYF
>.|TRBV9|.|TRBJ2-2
TGTGCCAGCAGCGTAGCTCAGGGGCGCGCCGGGGAGCTGTTTTTT
CASSVAQGRAGELFF
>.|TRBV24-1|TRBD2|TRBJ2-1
TGTGCCACCAGTGATTTGGGAGCGGGGGACGCTAGGGATGAGCAGTTCTTC
CATSDLGAGDARDEQFF
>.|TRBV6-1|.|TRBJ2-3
TGTGCCAGCAGTGAAAAATTTAGTGTTGAGTCAGATACGCAGTATTTT
CASSEKFSVESDTQYF
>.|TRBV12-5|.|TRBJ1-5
TGTGCTAGTGGTTTGTGGCAGGGCGGAATCCAGCCCCAGCATTTT
CASGLWQGGIQPQHF
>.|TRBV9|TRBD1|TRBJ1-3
TGTGCCAGCAGCGACCTAAGACAGGGGTCTGGAAACACCATATATTTT
CASSDLRQGSGNTIYF
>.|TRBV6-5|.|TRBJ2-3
TGTGCCAGCAGCCCCGGGAGCACAGATACGCAGTATTTT
CASSPGSTDTQYF
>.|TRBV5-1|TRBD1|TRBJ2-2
TGCGCCAGCAGCTTCAGGACAGGGTATTTTACCGGGGAGCTGTTTTTT
CASSFRTGYFTGELFF
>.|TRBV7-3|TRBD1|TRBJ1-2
TGTGCCAGCAGCGTAACGACAGGGGCCGATGGCTACACCTTC
CASSVTTGADGYTF
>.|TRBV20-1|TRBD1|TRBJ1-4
TGCAGTGCTAGTACCCAGGAGACAGGGCTAGAAAAACTGTTTTTT
CSASTQETGLEKLFF
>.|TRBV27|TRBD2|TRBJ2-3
TGTGCCAGCAGTTTATGGCTAGCGGGCACAGATACGCAGTATTTT
CASSLWLAGTDTQYF
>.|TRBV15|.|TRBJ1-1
TGTGCCACCAGCACCGAAGGGGTCAGTACCCGAGCTTTCTTT
CATSTEGVSTRAFF
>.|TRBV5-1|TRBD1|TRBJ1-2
TGCGCCAGCAGGGCAGGACAGGGTGGGTATGGCTACACCTTC
CASRAGQGGYGYTF
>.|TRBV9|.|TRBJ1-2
TGTGCCAGCAGCCCCTCGGGAGGGGGAGGCTATGGCTACACCTTC
CASSPSGGGGYGYTF
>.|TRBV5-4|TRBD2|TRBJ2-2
TGTGCCAGCAGCTTGTCGGGGGGGGCCCTCGGGGAGCTGTTTTTT
CASSLSGGALGELFF
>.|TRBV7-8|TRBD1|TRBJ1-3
TGTGCCAGCAGCTTCTCCCGGACAGGGATAGGAAACACCATATATTTT
CASSFSRTGIGNTIYF
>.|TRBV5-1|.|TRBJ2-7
TGCGCCAGCAGCTTGTCGGCTAGTAGGCCCTACGAGCAGTACTTC
CASSLSASRPYEQYF
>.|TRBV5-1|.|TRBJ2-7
TGCGCCAGTAACAGGGATCCGGGCCTAGAGCAGTACTTC
CASNRDPGLEQYF
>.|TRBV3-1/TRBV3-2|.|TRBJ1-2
TGTGCCAGCAGCCAGTCGGGATATGGCTACACCTTC
CASSQSGYGYTF
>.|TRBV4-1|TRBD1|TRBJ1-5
TGCGCCAGCAGCCGAGGACAGGGGCCTAGCAATCAGCCCCAGCATTTT
CASSRGQGPSNQPQHF
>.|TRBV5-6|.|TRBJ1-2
TGTGCCAGCAGCCACCGGGTCGGATCCTCAACCGAATATGGCTACACCTTC
CASSHRVGSSTEYGYTF
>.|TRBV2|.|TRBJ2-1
TGTGCCAGCAGCCCGTCCCTAGAAAATGAGCAGTTCTTC
CASSPSLENEQFF
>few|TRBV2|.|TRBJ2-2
TGTGCCAGCAGTGGTAGTTCCCCTACCACCGGGGAGCTGTTTTTT
CASSGSSPTTGELFF
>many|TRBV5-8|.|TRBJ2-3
TGTGCCAGTCTCTATCTCTCGGGAGTTAGCACAGATACGCAGTATTTT
CASLYLSGVSTDTQYF
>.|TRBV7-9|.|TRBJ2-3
TGTGCCAGCAGCCCCACGGCCAGGCAGACAGATACGCAGTATTTT
CASSPTARQTDTQYF
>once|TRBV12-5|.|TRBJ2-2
TGTGCTAGTGGTTTGGTACGGGATGTAGGGGAGCTGTTTTTT
CASGLVRDVGELFF
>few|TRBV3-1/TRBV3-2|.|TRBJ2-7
TGTGCCAGCAGCCAAGATGCGGGGTCCTCCTCCTACGAGCAGTACTTC
CASSQDAGSSSYEQYF
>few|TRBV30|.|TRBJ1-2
TGTGCCTGGAGTGTACAGGGAGTTGGGTTTGGCTACACCTTC
CAWSVQGVGFGYTF
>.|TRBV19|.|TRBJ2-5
TGTGCCAGTAGTGAGGCCGACTGGATCCAAGAGACCCAGTACTTC
CASSEADWIQETQYF
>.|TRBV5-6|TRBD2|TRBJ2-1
TGTGCCAGCAGCTTGGATCCTAGCGGCTACAATGAGCAGTTCTTC
CASSLDPSGYNEQFF
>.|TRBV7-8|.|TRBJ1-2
TGTGCCAGCAGCTTAGGAATTCCCGGGGGCTATGGCTACACCTTC
CASSLGIPGGYGYTF
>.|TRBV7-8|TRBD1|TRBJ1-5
TGTGCCAGCAGCCCCGACAGGGGCGGTAATCAGCCCCAGCATTTT
CASSPDRGGNQPQHF
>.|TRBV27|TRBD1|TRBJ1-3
TGTGCCAGCAGTTTGACGGGACAGAACACCATATATTTT
CASSLTGQNTIYF
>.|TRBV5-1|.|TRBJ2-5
TGCGCCAGCAGCTTGGGGGCGGGAGAGACCCAGTACTTC
CASSLGAGETQYF
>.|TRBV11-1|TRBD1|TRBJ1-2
TGTGCCAGCAGCACCGGGACAGGGCGCAACTATGGCTACACCTTC
CASSTGTGRNYGYTF
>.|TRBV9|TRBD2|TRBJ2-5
TGTGCCAGCAGCGTTCTTGGGGCTAGCGGGGTCGGGGAGACCCAGTACTTC
CASSVLGASGVGETQYF
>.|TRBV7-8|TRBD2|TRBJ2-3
TGTGCCAGCAGCCGAAGTCCGGGGGGTTCGCAGTATTTT
CASSRSPGGSQYF
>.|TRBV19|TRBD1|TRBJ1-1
TGTGCCAGTAGTTGGACAGGAGTACGGGTGACTGAAGCTTTCTTT
CASSWTGVRVTEAFF
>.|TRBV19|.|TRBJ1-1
TGTGCCAGTAGTATAGTGGCGGGAATCACTGAAGCTTTCTTT
CASSIVAGITEAFF
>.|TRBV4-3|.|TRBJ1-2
TGCGCCAGCAGCCAAGCTGCGGGGTCGAACTATGGCTACACCTTC
CASSQAAGSNYGYTF